This T cell receptor (beta chain) emerged from a study of regulatory T cells in long-lasting Graves disease. Time point specified: newly diagnosed GD, antithyroid drugs for less than 3 months. There was RNA extracted from PBMCs, and the TCR library was made from it. To make TCR beta libraries, researchers used iRepertoire HTBI primers and Arm-PCR of CDR3 regions. TCRdb re-derived calls from the multiplex PCR reads in MiXCR, one entry per CDR3 protein. The sample holds approximately 210,000 distinct CDR3 sequences; around 19% are singletons and the top ten take roughly a fifth. Trimming cost V 2 bases and J 3 bases, with 8 bases left between them. The length of the CDR3 is 14 residues. Germline assignment: CDR1 MNHEY and CDR2 SVGEGT.

The chain carries TRBV6-2 or TRBV6-3 and TRBJ2-1; D unclear. This receptor was obtained from a female donor with Graves disease. The specimen comprised peripheral blood mononuclear cells (PBMCs), sampled at new diagnosis, from a patient treated with antithyroid drugs. The CDR3 protein is CASSYGVDYNEQFF. The CDR3 DNA reads TGTGCCAGCAGTTACGGGGTTGACTACAATGAGCAGTTCTTC.